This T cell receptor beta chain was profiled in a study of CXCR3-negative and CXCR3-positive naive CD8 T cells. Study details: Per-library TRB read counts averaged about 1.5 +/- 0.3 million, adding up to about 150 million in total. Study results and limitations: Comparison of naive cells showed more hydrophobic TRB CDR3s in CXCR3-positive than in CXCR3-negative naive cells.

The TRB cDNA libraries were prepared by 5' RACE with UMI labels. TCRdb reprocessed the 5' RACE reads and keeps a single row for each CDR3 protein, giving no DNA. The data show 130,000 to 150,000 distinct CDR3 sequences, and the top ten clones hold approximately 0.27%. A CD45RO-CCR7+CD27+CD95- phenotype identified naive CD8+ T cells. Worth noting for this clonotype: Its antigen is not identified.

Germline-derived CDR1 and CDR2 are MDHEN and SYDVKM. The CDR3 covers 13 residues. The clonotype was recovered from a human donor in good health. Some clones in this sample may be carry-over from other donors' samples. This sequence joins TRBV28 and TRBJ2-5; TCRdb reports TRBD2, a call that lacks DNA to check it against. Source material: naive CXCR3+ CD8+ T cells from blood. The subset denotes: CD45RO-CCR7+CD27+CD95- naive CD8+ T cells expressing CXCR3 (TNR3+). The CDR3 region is CASGGGSSETQYF.